Included here is one T cell receptor beta chain sequence, with context. Per the germline V gene, CDR1 is WNHNN and CDR2 is SYGVQD (reference sequence). Trimming pared 6 bases from V and 6 bases from J, leaving 13 bases between. This CDR3 region has 13 residues. The sample originates from a study of shared clonotypes between healthy human individuals. Study information: A few men and a couple of women, aged 18 to 49, were donors.

Profiling relied on immunoSEQ multiplex PCR, and the TCRdb table lists in-frame clones only, not all of them. The sample carries 2 million to 2.5 million clones, about 94% recorded once. HIV-negative, healthy adults without recent acute infections or vaccinations were the donors. The specimen sequenced was naive CD4+ T cells sorted from blood. Subset of the sample: CD45RA+ positively selected. The TCR sequence derives from a man younger than 35 in good health. This chain joins TRBV10-1 and TRBJ2-3; D gene unclear. CDR3 nucleotides: TGCGCCAGCAGATCTATATTTAGGGATACGCAGTATTTT. It codes for CASRSIFRDTQYF.